This TCR beta chain was found in a study of vaccination and CD4 T cells after COVID-19. Study-wide context: Control cultures used a CEFX viral epitope pool, an HIV-1 Nef peptide pool, or no peptide.

Cultured CD4+ T-cell DNA underwent Oncomine TCR Beta short-read sequencing. TCRdb reprocessed the PCR reads with MiXCR, giving one entry per CDR3 protein. The profile shows over 10,000 distinct CDR3 sequences, 50% of them singletons. Study results and limitations: In convalescent patients, a median about 88% of post-vaccine SARS-CoV-2-reactive clones appeared only after vaccination.

Treatment given: approximately nine-day PBMC culture with coronavirus spike peptide pools or control peptides (ViraFEST assay). With regard to this clonotype: The antigen remains unidentified.

Germline assignment: CDR1 MNHNS and CDR2 SASEGT. The CDR3 runs 14 residues. V was shortened by 2 bases and J by 4 bases, with 11 bases between the two germline ends. Sequenced material: CD4+ T cells from blood, cultured in vitro. This chain links TRBV6-1 with TRBJ1-2, with D possibly matching TRBD1 (5 bases). The source of this sequence is a human donor who had recovered from COVID-19. The CDR3 reads CASSERDGPYGYTF. The CDR3 DNA reads as TGTGCCAGCAGTGAACGGGACGGCCCCTATGGCTACACCTTC.